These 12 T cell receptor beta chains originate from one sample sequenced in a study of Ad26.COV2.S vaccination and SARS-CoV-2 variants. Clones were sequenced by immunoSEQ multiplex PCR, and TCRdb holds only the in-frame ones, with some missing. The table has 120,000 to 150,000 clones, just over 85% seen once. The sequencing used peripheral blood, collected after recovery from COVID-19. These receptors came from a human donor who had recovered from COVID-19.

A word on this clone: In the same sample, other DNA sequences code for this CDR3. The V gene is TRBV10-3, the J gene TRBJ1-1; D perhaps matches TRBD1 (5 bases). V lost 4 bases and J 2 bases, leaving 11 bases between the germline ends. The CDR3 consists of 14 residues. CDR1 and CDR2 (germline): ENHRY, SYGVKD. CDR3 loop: CAISGGGPNTEAFF. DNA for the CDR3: TGTGCCATCAGTGGGGGCGGCCCTAACACTGAAGCTTTCTTT.

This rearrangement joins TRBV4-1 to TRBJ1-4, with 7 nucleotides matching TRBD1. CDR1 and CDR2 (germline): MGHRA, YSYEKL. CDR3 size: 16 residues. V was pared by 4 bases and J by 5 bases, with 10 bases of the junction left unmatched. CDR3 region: CASSLSRTGPNEKLFF. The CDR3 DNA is TGCGCCAGCAGCCTGTCGAGGACAGGACCAAATGAAAAACTGTTTTTT.

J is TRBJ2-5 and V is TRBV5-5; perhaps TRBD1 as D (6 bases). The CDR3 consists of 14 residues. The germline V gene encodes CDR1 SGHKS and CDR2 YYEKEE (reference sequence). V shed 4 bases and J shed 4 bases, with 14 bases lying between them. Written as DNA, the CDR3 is TGTGCCAGCAGCGCGACAGGTCTACGAGAGACCCAGTACTTC. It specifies CASSATGLRETQYF.

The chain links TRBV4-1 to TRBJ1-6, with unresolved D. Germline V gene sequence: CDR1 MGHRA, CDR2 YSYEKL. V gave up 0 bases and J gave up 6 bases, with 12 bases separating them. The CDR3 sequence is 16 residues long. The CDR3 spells CASSQDVQLANSPLHF. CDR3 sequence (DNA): TGCGCCAGCAGCCAAGATGTCCAGTTGGCTAATTCACCCCTCCACTTT.

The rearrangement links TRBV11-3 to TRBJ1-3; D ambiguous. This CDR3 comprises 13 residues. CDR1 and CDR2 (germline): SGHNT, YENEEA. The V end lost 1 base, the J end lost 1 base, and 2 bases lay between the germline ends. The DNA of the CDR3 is TGTGCCAGCAGCTTAGCTTCTGGAAACACCATATATTTT. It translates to CASSLASGNTIYF.

The CDR3 nucleotides read TGCGCCAGCAGTCCATCCAGCACAGGGGAGAACACTGAAGCTTTCTTT. Protein: CASSPSSTGENTEAFF. The V call is TRBV23-1, the J call TRBJ1-1; 7 bases agree with TRBD1. TRBV23-1 is filed as an ORF, its function uncertain. CDR3 length equals 16 residues. The J segment lost 1 base and the V segment lost 4 bases, leaving 9 bases of the junction unmatched.

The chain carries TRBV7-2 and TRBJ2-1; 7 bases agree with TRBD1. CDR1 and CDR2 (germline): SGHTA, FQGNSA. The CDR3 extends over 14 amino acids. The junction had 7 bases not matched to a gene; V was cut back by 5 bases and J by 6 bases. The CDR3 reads CASSPGRDSNEQFF. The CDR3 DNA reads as TGTGCCAGCAGCCCCGGCCGGGACAGCAATGAGCAGTTCTTC.

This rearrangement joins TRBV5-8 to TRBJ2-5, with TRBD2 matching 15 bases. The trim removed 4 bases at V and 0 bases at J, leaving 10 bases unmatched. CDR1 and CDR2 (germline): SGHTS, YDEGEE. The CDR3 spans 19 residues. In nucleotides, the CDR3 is TGTGCCAGCAGCGCAGGGACTAGCGGGGGGACAACCAACCAAGAGACCCAGTACTTC. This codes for CASSAGTSGGTTNQETQYF.

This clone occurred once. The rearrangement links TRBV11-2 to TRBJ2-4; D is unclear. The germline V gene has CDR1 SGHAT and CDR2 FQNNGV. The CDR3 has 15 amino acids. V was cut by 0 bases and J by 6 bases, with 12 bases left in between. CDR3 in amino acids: CASSLEPGVLNIQYF. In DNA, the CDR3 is TGTGCCAGCAGCTTAGAACCTGGGGTTTTAAACATTCAGTACTTC.

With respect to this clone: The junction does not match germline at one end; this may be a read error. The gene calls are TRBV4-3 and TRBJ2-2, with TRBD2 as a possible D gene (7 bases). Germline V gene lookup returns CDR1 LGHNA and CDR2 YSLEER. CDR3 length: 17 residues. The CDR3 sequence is CPSSTSWRGGDTGELFF. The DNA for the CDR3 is TGCCCCAGCAGTACCTCATGGAGGGGGGGGGACACCGGGGAGCTGTTTTTT.

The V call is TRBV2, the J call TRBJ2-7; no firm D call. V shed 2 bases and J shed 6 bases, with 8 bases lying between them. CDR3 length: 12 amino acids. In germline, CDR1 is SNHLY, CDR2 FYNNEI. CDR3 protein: CASSERPPEQYF. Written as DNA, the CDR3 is TGTGCCAGCAGTGAAAGACCCCCCGAGCAGTACTTC.

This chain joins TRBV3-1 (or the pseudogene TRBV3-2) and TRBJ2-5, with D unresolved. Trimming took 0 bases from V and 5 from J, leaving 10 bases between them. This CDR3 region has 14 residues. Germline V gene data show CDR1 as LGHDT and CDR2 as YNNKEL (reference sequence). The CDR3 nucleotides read TGTGCCAGCAGCCAAGATACCGAATTTGAGACCCAGTACTTC. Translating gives CASSQDTEFETQYF.